This TCR beta chain comes out of a study of shared clonotypes between healthy human individuals. Here immunoSEQ multiplex PCR was the method, and the copy in TCRdb shows in-frame clones only, minus some. The data show some 2,400,000 clones, nearly 97% seen once. The germline V gene has CDR1 SNHLY and CDR2 FYNNEI. The CDR3 extends over 15 amino acids. Trimming stripped 5 bases from V and 0 bases from J, with 11 bases between. As for this clone: The same CDR3 is also encoded by other DNA sequences in this sample.

J is TRBJ2-1 and V is TRBV2; D may be TRBD2 (6 bases). Input material: naive CD4+ T cells sorted from blood. The subset here: CD45RA+ positively selected. The TCR sequence derives from a man in his late teens or twenties in good health. The chain's CDR3 is CASSTGTYSYNEQFF. In nucleotides, the CDR3 is TGTGCCAGCAGTACCGGGACTTACTCCTACAATGAGCAGTTCTTC.